This TCR beta chain is drawn from a study of blood T cell repertoires in COVID-19. Study information: Samples taken during acute and convalescent COVID-19 were collected in the United States, Italy and Spain. The cDNA or gDNA used as material had been derived from T cells, B-cell-depleted T cells, or PBMCs.

Authors' processing steps: Nucleated cell counts were estimated from reference gene primer amplification. Generated by immunoSEQ multiplex PCR, the TCRdb table keeps only in-frame clones and is missing some. That table supplies the V and J calls and clone size; D and trimming were determined from the DNA. Of approximately 65,000 clones listed, approximately 80% were seen once; the top ten hold roughly 20%. From germline, CDR1 is MNHNS and CDR2 SASEGT. The CDR3 is 17 amino acids. Trimming pared 4 bases from V and 6 bases from J, leaving 21 bases between. Sequencing was performed on peripheral blood. The V call is TRBV6-1, the J call TRBJ1-4; maybe TRBD1 (6 bases). The source of this sequence is a woman aged 80 or older with active or convalescent COVID-19. CDR3 region: CASSARGHMVVDEKLFF. In nucleotides, the CDR3 is TGTGCCAGCAGTGCACGGGGACATATGGTAGTAGATGAAAAACTGTTTTTT.